The clone carrying this T cell receptor beta chain was recorded a few times. Its antigen is as yet unknown. The lymph nodes were axillary draining lymph nodes from breast cancer patients. The data are from a study of breast tumors, draining lymph nodes, adjacent tissues. Study outcomes and limitations: Most tumor T cells seemingly derive from lymph node, then expand in tumor. Luminal-like breast cancer showed significantly greater tumor-nontumor repertoire similarity than basal-like breast cancer did.

The V end lost 5 bases, the J end lost 4 bases, and 14 bases lay between the germline ends. In germline, CDR1 is MNHNS, CDR2 SASEGT. There are 14 residues in the CDR3. Using its own MiXCR run on the multiplex PCR reads, TCRdb lists one record per CDR3 protein. The profile shows about 180,000 distinct CDR3 sequences, 33% of them singletons. The chain links TRBV6-1 to TRBJ1-2; D might be TRBD1 (5 bases). What was sequenced was axillary lymph node tissue. This TCR was sampled from a female donor with breast cancer. Some clones in this sample may be carry-over from other donors' samples. CDR3 protein: CASSPDGGGYGYTF. In DNA form, the CDR3 reads TGTGCCAGCAGTCCTGATGGGGGTGGCTATGGCTACACCTTC.